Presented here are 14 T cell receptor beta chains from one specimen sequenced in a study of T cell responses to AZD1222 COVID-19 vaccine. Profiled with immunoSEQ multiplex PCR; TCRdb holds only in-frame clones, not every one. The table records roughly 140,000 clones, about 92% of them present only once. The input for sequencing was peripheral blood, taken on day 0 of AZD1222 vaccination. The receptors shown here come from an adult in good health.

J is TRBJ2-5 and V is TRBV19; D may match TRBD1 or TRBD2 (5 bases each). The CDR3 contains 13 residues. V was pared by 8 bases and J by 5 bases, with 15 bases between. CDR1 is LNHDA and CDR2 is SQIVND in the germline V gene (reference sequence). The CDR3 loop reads CASAGTGVETQYF. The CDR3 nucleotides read TGTGCCAGTGCCGGGACCGGGGTGGAGACCCAGTACTTC.

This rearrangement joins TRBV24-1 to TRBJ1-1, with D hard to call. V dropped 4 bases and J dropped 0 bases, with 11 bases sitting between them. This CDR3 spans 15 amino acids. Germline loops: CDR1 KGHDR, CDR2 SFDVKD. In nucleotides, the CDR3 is TGTGCCACCAGTGACCCCGGGAAGCTGAACACTGAAGCTTTCTTT. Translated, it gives CATSDPGKLNTEAFF.

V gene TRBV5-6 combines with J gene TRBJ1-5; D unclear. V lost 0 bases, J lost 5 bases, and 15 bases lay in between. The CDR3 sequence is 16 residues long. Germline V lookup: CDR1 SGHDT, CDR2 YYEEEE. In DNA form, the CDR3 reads TGTGCCAGCAGCTTGGGTGGGTACGGAAGAGATCAGCCCCAGCATTTT. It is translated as CASSLGGYGRDQPQHF.

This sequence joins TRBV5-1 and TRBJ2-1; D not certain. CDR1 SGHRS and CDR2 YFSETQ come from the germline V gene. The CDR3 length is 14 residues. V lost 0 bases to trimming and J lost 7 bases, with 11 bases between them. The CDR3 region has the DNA TGCGCCAGCAGCTTGGCGGCTACTGGAAATGAGCAGTTCTTC. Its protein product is CASSLAATGNEQFF.

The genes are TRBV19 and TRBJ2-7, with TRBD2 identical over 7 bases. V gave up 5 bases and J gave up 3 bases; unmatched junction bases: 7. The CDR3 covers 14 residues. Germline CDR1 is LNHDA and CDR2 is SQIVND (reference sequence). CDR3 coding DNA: TGTGCCAGTAGTTCCGGGACTAAGGTCTACGAGCAGTACTTC. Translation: CASSSGTKVYEQYF.

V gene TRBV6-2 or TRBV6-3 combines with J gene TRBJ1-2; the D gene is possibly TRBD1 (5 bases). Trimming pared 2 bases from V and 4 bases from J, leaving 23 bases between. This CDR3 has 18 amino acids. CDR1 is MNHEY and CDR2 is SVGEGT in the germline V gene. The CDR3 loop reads CASSYPDGSRATIYGYTF. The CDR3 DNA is TGTGCCAGCAGTTACCCGGACGGATCCAGGGCCACCATCTATGGCTACACCTTC.

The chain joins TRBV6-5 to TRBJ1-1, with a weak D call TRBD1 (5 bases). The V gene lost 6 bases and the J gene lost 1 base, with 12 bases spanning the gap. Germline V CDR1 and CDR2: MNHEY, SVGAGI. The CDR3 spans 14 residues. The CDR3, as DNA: TGTGCCAGCAGCCGACGAACAGGGAACACTGAAGCTTTCTTT. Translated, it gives CASSRRTGNTEAFF.

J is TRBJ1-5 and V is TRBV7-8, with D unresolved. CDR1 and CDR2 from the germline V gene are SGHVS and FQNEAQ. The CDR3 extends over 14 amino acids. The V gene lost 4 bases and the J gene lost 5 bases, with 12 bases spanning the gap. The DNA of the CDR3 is TGTGCCAGCAGCTCCGACTTGACCTATCAGCCCCAGCATTTT. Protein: CASSSDLTYQPQHF.

The CDR3: CASSPRTGLGGETQYF. The DNA for the CDR3 is TGTGCCAGCAGCCCCCGGACAGGGTTGGGAGGCGAGACCCAGTACTTC. The rearrangement uses TRBV9 and TRBJ2-5, with 8 bases that match TRBD1. Germline CDR1 and CDR2: SGDLS and YYNGEE. V lost 4 bases, J lost 5 bases, and 13 bases stayed unmatched. The CDR3 consists of 16 residues.

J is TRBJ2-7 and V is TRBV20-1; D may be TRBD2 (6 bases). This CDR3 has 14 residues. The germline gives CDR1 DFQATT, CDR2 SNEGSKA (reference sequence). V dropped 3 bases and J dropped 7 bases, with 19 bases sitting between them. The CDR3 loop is CSASPLALAGEQYF. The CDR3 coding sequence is TGCAGTGCTAGTCCTCTAGCCTTGGCGGGGGAGCAGTACTTC.

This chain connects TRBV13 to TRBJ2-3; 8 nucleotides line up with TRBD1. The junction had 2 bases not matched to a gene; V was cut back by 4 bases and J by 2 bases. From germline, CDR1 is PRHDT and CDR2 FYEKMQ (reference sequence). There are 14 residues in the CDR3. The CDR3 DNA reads TGTGCCAGCAGCTGGGGACAGGCCACAGATACGCAGTATTTT. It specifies CASSWGQATDTQYF.

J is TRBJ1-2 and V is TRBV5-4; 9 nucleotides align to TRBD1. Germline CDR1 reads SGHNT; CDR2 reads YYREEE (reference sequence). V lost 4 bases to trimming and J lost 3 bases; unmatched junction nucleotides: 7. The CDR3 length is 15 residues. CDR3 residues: CASSARDRVDYGYTF. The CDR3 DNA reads TGTGCCAGCAGCGCGAGGGACAGGGTCGACTATGGCTACACCTTC.

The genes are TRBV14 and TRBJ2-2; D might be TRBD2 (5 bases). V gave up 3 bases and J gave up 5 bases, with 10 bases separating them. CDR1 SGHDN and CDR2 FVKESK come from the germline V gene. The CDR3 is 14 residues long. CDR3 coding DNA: TGTGCCAGCAGCCACCTTAGCGATACCGGGGAGCTGTTTTTT. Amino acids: CASSHLSDTGELFF.

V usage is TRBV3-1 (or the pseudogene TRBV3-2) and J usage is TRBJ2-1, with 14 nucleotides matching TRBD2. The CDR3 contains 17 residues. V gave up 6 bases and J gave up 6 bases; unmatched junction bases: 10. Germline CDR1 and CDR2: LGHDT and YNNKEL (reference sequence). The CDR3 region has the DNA TGTGCCAGCAGTCGTTGGGTCGGGACTAGCGGGAGCAATGAGCAGTTCTTC. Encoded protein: CASSRWVGTSGSNEQFF.